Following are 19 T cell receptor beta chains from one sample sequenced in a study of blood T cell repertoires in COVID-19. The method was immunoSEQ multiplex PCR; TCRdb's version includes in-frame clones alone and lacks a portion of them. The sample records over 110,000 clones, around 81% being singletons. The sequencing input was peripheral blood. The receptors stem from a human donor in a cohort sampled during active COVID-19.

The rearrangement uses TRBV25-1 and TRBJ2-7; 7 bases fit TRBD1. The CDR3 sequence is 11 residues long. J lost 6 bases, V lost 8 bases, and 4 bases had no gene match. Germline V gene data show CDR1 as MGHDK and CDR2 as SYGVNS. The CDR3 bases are TGTGCCAGCGGACAGGCCACCGAGCAGTACTTC. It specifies CASGQATEQYF.

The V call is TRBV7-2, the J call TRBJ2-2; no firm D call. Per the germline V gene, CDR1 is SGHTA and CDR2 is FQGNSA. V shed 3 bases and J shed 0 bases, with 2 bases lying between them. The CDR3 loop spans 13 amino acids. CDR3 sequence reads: CASSFSNTGELFF. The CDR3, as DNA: TGTGCCAGCAGCTTCTCGAACACCGGGGAGCTGTTTTTT.

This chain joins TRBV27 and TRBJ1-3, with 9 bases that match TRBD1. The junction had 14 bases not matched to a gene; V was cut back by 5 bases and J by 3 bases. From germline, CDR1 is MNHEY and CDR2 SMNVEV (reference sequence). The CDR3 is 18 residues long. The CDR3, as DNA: TGTGCCAGCAGTCCCCGGGACAGGGATCTGGAACGTGGAAACACCATATATTTT. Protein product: CASSPRDRDLERGNTIYF.

The DNA of the CDR3 is TGTGCCAGCATTCACGCGAGCTCCTACGAGCAGTACTTC. This encodes CASIHASSYEQYF. This sequence joins TRBV6-5 and TRBJ2-7; D remains ambiguous. V lost 7 bases and J 0 bases, leaving 10 bases between the germline ends. The CDR3 has 13 amino acids. From germline, CDR1 is MNHEY and CDR2 SVGAGI.

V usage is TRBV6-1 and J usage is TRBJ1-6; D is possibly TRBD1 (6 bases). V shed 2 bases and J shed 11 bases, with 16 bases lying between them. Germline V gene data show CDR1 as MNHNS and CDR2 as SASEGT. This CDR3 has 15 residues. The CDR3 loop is CASSETVGGLTPLHF. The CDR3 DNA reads TGTGCCAGCAGTGAAACGGTCGGGGGGCTAACACCCCTCCACTTT.

The CDR3 DNA follows: TGTGCCAGCAGCCAAGAGAACGGGGCGGGGGGGCCCCAGCATTTT. This gives the protein CASSQENGAGGPQHF. V is TRBV4-2 and J is TRBJ1-5; perhaps TRBD1 as D (5 bases). The CDR3 is 15 amino acids. Germline V gene data show CDR1 as LGHNA and CDR2 as YNFKEQ. V was clipped by 0 bases and J by 9 bases, with 15 bases between them.

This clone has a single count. The CDR3 loop is CASSPLGGSTDTQYF. In DNA form, the CDR3 reads TGTGCCAGCAGCCCCCTTGGCGGTAGCACAGATACGCAGTATTTT. The chain is built from TRBV3-1 (or the pseudogene TRBV3-2) and TRBJ2-3; D uncertain. Trimming pared 4 bases from V and 0 bases from J, leaving 11 bases between. Germline CDR1 LGHDT, CDR2 YNNKEL (reference sequence). This CDR3 has 15 amino acids.

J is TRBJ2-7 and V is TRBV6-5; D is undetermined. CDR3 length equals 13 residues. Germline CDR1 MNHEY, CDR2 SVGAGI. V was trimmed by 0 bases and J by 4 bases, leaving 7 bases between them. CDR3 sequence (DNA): TGTGCCAGCAGTTACTCGCTGACTTACGAGCAGTACTTC. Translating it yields CASSYSLTYEQYF.

As DNA, the CDR3 is TGTGCCACCAGTGACACTAGCGGGAGTTGGAGCGAGCAGTACTTC. Translating it yields CATSDTSGSWSEQYF. The chain links TRBV24-1 to TRBJ2-7; 11 nucleotides agree with TRBD2. The V and J ends lost 4 bases and 6 bases, in that order; junction bases with no gene match: 7. The germline V gene has CDR1 KGHDR and CDR2 SFDVKD. The length of the CDR3 is 15 residues.

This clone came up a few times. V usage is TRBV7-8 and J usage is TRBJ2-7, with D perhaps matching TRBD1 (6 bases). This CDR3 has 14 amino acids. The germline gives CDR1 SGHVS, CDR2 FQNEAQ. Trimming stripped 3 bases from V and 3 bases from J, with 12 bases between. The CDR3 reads CASSLGAVGYEQYF. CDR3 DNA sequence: TGTGCCAGCAGCTTGGGGGCAGTTGGCTACGAGCAGTACTTC.

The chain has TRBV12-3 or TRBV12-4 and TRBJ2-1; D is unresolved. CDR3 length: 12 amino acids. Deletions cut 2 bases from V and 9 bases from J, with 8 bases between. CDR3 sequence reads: CASSLLRVEQFF. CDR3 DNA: TGTGCCAGCAGTTTATTACGGGTTGAGCAGTTCTTC.

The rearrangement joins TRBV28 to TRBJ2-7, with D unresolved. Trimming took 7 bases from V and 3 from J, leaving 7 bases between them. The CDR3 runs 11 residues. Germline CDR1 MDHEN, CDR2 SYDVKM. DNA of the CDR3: TGTGCCAGCACGAACTACTACGAGCAGTACTTC. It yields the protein CASTNYYEQYF.

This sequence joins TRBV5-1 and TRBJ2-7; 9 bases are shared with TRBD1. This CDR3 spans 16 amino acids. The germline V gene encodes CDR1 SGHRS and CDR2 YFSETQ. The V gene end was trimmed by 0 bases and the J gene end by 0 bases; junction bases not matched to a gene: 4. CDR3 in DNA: TGCGCCAGCAGCTTGGAGTGGGACAGGGTCTCCTACGAGCAGTACTTC. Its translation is CASSLEWDRVSYEQYF.

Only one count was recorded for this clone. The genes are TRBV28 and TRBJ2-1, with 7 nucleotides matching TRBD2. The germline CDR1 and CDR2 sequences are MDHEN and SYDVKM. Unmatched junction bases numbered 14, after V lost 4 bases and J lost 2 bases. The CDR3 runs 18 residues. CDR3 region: CASSSAMGRATPYNEQFF. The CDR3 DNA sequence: TGTGCCAGCAGTTCGGCGATGGGGAGGGCCACACCCTACAATGAGCAGTTCTTC.

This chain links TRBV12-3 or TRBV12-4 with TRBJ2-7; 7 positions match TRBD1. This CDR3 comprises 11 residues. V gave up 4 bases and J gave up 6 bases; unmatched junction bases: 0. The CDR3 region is CASSSGGEQYF. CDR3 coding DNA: TGTGCCAGCAGTTCAGGGGGCGAGCAGTACTTC.

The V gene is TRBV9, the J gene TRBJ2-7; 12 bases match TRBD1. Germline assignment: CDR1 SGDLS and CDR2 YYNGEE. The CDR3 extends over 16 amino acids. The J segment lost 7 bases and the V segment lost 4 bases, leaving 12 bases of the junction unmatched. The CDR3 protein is CASSPRLGTGGSEQYF. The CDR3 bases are TGTGCCAGCAGCCCTCGATTAGGGACAGGGGGCAGTGAGCAGTACTTC.

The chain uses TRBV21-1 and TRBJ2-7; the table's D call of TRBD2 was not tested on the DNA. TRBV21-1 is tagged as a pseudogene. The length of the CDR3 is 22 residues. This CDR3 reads CASSKDGCGRAVNRNRAYEQYF. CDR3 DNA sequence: TGTGCCAGCAGCAAAGACGGGTGCGGGAGGGCCGTCAATCGTAATCGGGCCTACGAGCAGTACTTC.

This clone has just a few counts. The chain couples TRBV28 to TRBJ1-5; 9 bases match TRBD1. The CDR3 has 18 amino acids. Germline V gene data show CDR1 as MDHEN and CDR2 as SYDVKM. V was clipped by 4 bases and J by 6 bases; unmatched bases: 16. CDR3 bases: TGTGCCAGCAGTTCACCCCTAAGAGGGACAGGGAAAGGTCAGCCCCAGCATTTT. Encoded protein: CASSSPLRGTGKGQPQHF.

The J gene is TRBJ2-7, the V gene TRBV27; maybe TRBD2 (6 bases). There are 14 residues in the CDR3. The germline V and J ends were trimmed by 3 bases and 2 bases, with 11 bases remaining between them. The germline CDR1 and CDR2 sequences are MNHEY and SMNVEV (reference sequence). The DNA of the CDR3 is TGTGCCAGCAGTTTGGGGGGACCCCCCTACGAGCAGTACTTC. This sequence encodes CASSLGGPPYEQYF.